This T cell receptor beta chain was retrieved from a study of T cells after yellow fever vaccination. TCRdb reprocessed the 5' RACE reads with MiXCR, giving one entry per CDR3 protein. Counted here are 300,000 to 350,000 distinct CDR3 sequences, 3.5% to 4.5% occurring once; the ten biggest clones make up roughly a fifth. In its sample, this clonotype was seen a few times. After removal of 5 bases from V and 1 base from J, the junction contained 7 bases not matched to a gene. The CDR3 covers 17 residues. The germline gives CDR1 SGHVS, CDR2 FQNEAQ. This sample comprised PBMCs, obtained 15 days after the yellow fever booster vaccination. This chain uses TRBV7-8 with TRBJ2-3; the match to TRBD2 covers 12 bases. This receptor was taken from a man between 18 and 29 years old who received the YFV17D yellow fever vaccine. The CDR3 region has the DNA TGTGCCAGCAGCCAACGACTAGCGGGGGCTCGCACAGATACGCAGTATTTT. This sequence encodes CASSQRLAGARTDTQYF. The whole variable domain, filled in from reference TRBV7-8 and TRBJ2-3, reads GAGVSQSPRYKVAKRGQDVALRCDPISGHVSLFWYQQALGQGPEFLTYFQNEAQLDKSGLPSDRFFAERPEGSVSTLKIQRTQQEDSAVYLCASSQRLAGARTDTQYFGPGTRLTVL.